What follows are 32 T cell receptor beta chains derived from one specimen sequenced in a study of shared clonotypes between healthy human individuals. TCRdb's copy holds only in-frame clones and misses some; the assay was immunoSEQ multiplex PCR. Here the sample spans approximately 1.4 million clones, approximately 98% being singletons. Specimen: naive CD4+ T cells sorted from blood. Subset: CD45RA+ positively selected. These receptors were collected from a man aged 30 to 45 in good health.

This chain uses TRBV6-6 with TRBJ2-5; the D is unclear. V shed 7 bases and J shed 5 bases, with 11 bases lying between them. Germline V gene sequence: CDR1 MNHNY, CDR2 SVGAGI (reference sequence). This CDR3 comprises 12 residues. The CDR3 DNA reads TGTGCCAGCAACGGAGAAACGGAGACCCAGTACTTC. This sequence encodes CASNGETETQYF.

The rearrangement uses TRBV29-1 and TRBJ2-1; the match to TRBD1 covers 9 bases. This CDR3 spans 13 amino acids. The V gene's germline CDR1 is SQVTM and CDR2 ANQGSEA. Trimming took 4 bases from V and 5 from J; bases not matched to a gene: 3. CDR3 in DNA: TGCAGCGTTGCGGACAGGGGCCACAATGAGCAGTTCTTC. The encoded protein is CSVADRGHNEQFF.

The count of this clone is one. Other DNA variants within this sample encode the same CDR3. CDR3 coding DNA: TGCGCCAGCAGCTTGGTTGGACAGGGCACAGATACGCAGTATTTT. This codes for CASSLVGQGTDTQYF. V and J are TRBV5-1 and TRBJ2-3, with TRBD1 matching over 7 bases. The CDR3 is 15 residues long. V lost 0 bases to trimming and J lost 1 base; unmatched junction nucleotides: 2. CDR1 and CDR2 (germline): SGHRS, YFSETQ.

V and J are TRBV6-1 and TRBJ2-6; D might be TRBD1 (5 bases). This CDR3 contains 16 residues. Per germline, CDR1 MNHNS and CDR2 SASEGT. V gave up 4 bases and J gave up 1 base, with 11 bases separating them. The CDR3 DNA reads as TGTGCCAGCAGTGGTCACAGGCTTTCTGGGGCCAACGTCCTGACTTTC. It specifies CASSGHRLSGANVLTF.

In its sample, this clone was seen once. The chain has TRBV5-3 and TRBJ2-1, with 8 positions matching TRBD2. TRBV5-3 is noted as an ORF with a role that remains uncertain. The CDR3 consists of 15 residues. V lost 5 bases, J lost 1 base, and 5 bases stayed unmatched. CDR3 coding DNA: TGTGCCAGAAGGGTACTAGCGGTTTCCTACAATGAGCAGTTCTTC. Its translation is CARRVLAVSYNEQFF.

CDR3 sequence (DNA): TGTGCCAGTCACAGGGGTAATGATCAGCCCCAGCATTTT. Protein product: CASHRGNDQPQHF. The chain couples TRBV6-6 to TRBJ1-5; TRBD1 matches 7 bases. CDR1 and CDR2 (germline): MNHNY, SVGAGI (reference sequence). This CDR3 is built from 13 residues. V lost 9 bases and J lost 5; bases outside the gene matches: 7.

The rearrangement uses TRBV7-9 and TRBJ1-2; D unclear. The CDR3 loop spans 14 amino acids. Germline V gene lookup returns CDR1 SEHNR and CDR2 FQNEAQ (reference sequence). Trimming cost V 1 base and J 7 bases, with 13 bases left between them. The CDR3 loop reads CASSLEILFSGYTF. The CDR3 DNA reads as TGTGCCAGCAGCTTAGAAATATTATTTAGTGGCTACACCTTC.

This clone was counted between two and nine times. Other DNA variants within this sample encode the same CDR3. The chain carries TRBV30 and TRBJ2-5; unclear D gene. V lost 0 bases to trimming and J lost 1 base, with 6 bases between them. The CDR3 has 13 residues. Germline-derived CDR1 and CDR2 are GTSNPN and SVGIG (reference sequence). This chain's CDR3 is CAWSVRSQETQYF. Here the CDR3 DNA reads TGTGCCTGGAGTGTACGGTCCCAAGAGACCCAGTACTTC.

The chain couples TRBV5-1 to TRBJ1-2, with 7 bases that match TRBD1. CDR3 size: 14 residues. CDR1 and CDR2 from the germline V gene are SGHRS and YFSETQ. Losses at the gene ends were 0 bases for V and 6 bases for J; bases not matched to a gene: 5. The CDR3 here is CASSLGQGDNGYTF. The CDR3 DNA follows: TGCGCCAGCAGCTTGGGACAGGGAGACAATGGCTACACCTTC.

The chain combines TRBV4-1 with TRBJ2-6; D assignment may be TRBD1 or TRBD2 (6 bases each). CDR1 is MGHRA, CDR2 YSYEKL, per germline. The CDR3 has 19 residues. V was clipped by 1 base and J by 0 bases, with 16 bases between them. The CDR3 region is CASSQGGARVDSGANVLTF. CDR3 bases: TGCGCCAGCAGCCAAGGGGGGGCCAGGGTGGACTCTGGGGCCAACGTCCTGACTTTC.

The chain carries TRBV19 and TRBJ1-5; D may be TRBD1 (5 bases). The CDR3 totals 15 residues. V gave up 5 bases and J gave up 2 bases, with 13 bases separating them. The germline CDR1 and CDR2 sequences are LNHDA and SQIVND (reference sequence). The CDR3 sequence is CASSVGTRRNQPQHF. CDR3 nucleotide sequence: TGTGCCAGTAGTGTCGGGACCCGTCGCAATCAGCCCCAGCATTTT.

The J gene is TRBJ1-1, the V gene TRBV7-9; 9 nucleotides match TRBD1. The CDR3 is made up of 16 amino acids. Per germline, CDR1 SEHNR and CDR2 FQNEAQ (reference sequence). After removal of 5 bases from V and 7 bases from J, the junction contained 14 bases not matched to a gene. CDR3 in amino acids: CASSPGQGTGISEAFF. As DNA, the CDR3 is TGTGCCAGCAGCCCCGGCCAAGGGACAGGGATTAGTGAAGCTTTCTTT.

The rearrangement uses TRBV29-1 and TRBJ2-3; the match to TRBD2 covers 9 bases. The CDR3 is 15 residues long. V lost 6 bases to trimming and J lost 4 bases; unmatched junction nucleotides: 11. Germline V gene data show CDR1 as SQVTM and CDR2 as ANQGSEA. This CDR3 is CSVTNLAGWSDTQYF. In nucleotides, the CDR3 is TGCAGCGTCACCAACCTAGCGGGATGGTCAGATACGCAGTATTTT.

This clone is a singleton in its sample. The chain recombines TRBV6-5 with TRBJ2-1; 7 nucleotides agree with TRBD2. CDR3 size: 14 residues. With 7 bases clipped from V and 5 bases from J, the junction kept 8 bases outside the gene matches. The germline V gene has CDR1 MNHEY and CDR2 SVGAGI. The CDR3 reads CASMRAGADNEQFF. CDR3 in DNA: TGTGCCAGCATGAGGGCGGGAGCGGACAATGAGCAGTTCTTC.

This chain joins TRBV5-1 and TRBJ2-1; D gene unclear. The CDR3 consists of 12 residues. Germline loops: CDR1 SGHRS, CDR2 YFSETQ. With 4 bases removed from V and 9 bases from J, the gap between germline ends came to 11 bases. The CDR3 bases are TGCGCCAGCAGCCTCGAGATTGGTGAGCAGTTCTTC. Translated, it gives CASSLEIGEQFF.

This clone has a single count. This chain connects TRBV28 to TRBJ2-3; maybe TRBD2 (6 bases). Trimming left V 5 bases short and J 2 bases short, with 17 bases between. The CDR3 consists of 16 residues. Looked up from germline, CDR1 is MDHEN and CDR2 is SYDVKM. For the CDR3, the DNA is TGTGCCAGCAGTCCGTCCGTGGCGGGGCTCACAGATACGCAGTATTTT. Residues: CASSPSVAGLTDTQYF.

The CDR3 sequence: CASRGGAARTGELFF. The CDR3 region has the DNA TGTGCCAGCAGGGGTGGGGCAGCGCGCACCGGGGAGCTGTTTTTT. V usage is TRBV9 and J usage is TRBJ2-2, with D tentatively TRBD1 (5 bases). CDR3 size: 15 residues. Germline CDR1 and CDR2: SGDLS and YYNGEE. V lost 5 bases and J lost 4, with 15 bases in between.

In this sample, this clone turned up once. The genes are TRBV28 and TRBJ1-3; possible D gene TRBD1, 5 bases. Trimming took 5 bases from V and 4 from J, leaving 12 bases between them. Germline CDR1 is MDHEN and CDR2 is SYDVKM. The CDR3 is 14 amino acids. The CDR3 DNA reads TGTGCCAGCAGTCACAGGAATTCGGGAAACACCATATATTTT. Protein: CASSHRNSGNTIYF.

As DNA, the CDR3 is TGTGCCAGCAGCTCAAGGGGTCACGGGGAGCTGTTTTTT. It translates to CASSSRGHGELFF. V usage is TRBV7-9 and J usage is TRBJ2-2; the D gene is possibly TRBD1 (5 bases). V lost 4 bases and J 7 bases, leaving 10 bases between the germline ends. The length of the CDR3 is 13 residues. Germline-derived CDR1 and CDR2 are SEHNR and FQNEAQ (reference sequence).

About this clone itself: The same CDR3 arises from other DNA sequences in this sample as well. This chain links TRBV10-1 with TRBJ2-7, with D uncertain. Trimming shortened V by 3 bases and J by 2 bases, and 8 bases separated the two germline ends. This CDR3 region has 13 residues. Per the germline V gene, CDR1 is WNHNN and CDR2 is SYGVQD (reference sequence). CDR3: CASSESGTYEQYF. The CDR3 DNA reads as TGCGCCAGCAGTGAATCGGGCACCTACGAGCAGTACTTC.

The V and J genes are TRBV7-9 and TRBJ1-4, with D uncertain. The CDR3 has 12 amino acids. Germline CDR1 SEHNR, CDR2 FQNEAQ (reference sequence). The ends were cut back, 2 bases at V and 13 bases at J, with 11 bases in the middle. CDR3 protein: CASSLSNERLFF. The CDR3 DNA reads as TGTGCCAGCAGCTTATCAAACGAGCGACTGTTTTTT.

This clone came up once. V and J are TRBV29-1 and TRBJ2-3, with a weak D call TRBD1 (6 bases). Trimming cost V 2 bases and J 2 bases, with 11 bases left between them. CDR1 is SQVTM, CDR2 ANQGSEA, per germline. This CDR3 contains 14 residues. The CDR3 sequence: CSVELDRLTDTQYF. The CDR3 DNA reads TGCAGCGTTGAACTGGACAGACTCACAGATACGCAGTATTTT.

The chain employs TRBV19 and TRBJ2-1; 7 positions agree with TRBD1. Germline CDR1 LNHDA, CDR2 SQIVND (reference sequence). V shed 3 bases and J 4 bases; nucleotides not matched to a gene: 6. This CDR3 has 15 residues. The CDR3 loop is CASSIVTGPYNEQFF. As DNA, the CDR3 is TGTGCCAGTAGTATTGTGACAGGGCCTTACAATGAGCAGTTCTTC.

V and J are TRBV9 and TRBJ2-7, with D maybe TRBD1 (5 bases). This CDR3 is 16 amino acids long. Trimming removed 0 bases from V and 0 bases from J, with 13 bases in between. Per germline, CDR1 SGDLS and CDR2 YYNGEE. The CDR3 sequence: CASSVGQGPSSYEQYF. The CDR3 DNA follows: TGTGCCAGCAGCGTAGGTCAGGGCCCGAGCTCCTACGAGCAGTACTTC.

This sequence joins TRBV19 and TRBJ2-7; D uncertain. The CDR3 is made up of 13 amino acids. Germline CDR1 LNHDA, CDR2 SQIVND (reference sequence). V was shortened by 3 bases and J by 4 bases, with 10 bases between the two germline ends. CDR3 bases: TGTGCCAGTAGTATTGGGCACCCTTACGAGCAGTACTTC. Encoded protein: CASSIGHPYEQYF.

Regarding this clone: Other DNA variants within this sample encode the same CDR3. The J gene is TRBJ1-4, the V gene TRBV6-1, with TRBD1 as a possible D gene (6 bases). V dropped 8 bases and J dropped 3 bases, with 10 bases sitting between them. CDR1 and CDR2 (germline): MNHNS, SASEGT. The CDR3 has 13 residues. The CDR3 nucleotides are TGTGCCAGCCGCGGACAGTCTAATGAAAAACTGTTTTTT. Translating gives CASRGQSNEKLFF.

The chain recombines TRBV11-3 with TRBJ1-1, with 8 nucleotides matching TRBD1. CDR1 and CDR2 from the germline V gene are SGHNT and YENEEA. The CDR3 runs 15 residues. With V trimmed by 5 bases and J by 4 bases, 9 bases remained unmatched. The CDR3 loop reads CASSTGGGGTTEAFF. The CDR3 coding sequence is TGTGCCAGCAGCACAGGGGGTGGCGGTACCACTGAAGCTTTCTTT.

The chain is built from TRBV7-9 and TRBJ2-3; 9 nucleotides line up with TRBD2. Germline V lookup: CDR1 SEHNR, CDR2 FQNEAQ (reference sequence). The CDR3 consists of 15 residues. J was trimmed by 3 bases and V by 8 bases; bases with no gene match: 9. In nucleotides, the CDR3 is TGTGCCAGCGAAAGCGGGAGGTCGTCAACAGATACGCAGTATTTT. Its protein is CASESGRSSTDTQYF.

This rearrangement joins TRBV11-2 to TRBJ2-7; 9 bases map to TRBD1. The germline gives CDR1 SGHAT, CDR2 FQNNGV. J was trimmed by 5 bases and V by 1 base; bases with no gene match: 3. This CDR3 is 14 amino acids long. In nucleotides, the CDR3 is TGTGCCAGCAGCTTAGGGGACAGGGCCCACGAGCAGTACTTC. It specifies CASSLGDRAHEQYF.

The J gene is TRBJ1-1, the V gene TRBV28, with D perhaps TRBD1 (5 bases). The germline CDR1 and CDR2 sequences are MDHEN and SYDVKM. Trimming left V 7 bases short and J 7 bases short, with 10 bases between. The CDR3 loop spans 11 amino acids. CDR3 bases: TGTGCCAGCACGGACAAAGTTGAAGCTTTCTTT. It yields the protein CASTDKVEAFF.

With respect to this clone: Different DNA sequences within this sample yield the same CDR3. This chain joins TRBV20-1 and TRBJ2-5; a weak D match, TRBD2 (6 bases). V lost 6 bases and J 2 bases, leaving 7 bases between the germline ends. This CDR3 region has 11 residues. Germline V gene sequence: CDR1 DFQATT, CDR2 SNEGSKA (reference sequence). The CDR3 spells CSAAGQETQYF. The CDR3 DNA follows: TGCAGTGCCGCGGGACAAGAGACCCAGTACTTC.

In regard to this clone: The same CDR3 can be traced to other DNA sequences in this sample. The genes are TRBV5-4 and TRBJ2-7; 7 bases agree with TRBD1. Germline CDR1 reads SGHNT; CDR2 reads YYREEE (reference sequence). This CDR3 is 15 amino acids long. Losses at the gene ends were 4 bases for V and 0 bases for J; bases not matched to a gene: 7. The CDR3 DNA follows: TGTGCCAGCAGCCCGGGGACAGCTTCCTCCTACGAGCAGTACTTC. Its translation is CASSPGTASSYEQYF.